Included here is one TCR beta chain sequence, with context. Its antigen is undetermined. V shed 6 bases and J shed 5 bases, with 19 bases lying between them. Germline-derived CDR1 and CDR2 are SGHNT and YENEEA. CDR3 length equals 15 residues. These donors counted as nominally healthy when sampled, but unrecorded immune exposures were likely. This entry comes from a study of cytomegalovirus exposure and HLA in healthy donors. Study-wide results and caveats: An Asian-associated ancestry cluster reportedly showed fewer N-insertions than the approximately 660-donor mean in a later analysis. Previous analysis showed most TCR beta V segments were productive about 87% or about 30% of the time.

The PCR used 60 Vbeta and 13 Jbeta primers. Here immunoSEQ multiplex PCR was the method, and the copy in TCRdb shows in-frame clones only, minus some. Of about 150,000 clones detected, 70% appear once; the ten largest clones hold approximately 2%. The sample comprised PBMCs. The chain is built from TRBV11-3 and TRBJ1-1; maybe TRBD1 (6 bases). This TCR was recovered from a woman aged 60-70 years in good health and CMV-seropositive. As DNA, the CDR3 is TGTGCCAGCAGTGAAGGTCAGGGGTCGGGTACTGAAGCTTTCTTT. Translation gives CASSEGQGSGTEAFF.